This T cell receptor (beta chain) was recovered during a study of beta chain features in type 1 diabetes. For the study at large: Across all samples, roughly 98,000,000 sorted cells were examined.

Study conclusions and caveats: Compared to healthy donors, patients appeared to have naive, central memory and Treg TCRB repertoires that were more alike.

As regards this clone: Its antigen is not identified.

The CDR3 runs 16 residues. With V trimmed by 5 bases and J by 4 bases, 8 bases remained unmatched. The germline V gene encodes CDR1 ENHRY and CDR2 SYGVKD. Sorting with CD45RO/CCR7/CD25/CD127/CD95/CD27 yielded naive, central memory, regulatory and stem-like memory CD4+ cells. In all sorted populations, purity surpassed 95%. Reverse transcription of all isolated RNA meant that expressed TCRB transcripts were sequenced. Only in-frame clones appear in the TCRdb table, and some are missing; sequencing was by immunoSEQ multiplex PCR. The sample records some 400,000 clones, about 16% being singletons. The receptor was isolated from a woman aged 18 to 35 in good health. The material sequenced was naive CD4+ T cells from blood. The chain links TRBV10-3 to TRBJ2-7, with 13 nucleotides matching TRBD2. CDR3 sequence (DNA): TGTGCCATCAGTAGCGGACCGGGACTAGCGGGATACGAGCAGTACTTC. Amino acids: CAISSGPGLAGYEQYF.